These 29 T cell receptor beta chains were sequenced from one sample in a study of blood T cell repertoires in COVID-19. Profiled with immunoSEQ multiplex PCR; TCRdb holds only in-frame clones, not every one. This table has roughly 570,000 clones, roughly 91% appearing once. The sequencing sample was made of peripheral blood. Receptor source: a woman aged 45 to 65 with COVID-19, enrolled during active disease.

The V and J genes are TRBV3-1 (or the pseudogene TRBV3-2) and TRBJ2-5; maybe TRBD1 (5 bases). Germline assignment: CDR1 LGHDT and CDR2 YNNKEL (reference sequence). The V end was cut by 2 bases, the J end by 4 bases, with 8 bases between. This CDR3 comprises 13 residues. The CDR3 reads CASSQFRGETQYF. CDR3 nucleotide sequence: TGTGCCAGCAGCCAATTTAGGGGAGAGACCCAGTACTTC.

The gene calls are TRBV6-2 or TRBV6-3 and TRBJ1-5; D not resolved. This CDR3 region has 15 residues. Looked up from germline, CDR1 is MNHEY and CDR2 is SVGEGT. V was pared by 0 bases and J by 6 bases, with 12 bases between. The CDR3 DNA is TGTGCCAGCAGTTACTCGGGCACGGGGAGTCAGCCCCAGCATTTT. Protein: CASSYSGTGSQPQHF.

The chain combines TRBV5-1 with TRBJ2-3; 7 nucleotides line up with TRBD2. CDR3 size: 14 residues. Germline CDR1 is SGHRS and CDR2 is YFSETQ. V shed 5 bases, J shed 2 bases, and the junction held 5 bases outside the gene matches. The CDR3 DNA is TGCGCCAGCAGTGGCGGGGGATCCACAGATACGCAGTATTTT. This translates into CASSGGGSTDTQYF. Full variable domain (missing parts from reference TRBV5-1 and TRBJ2-3): KAGVTQTPRYLIKTRGQQVTLSCSPISGHRSVSWYQQTPGQGLQFLFEYFSETQRNKGNFPGRFSGRQFSNSRSEMNVSTLELGDSALYLCASSGGGSTDTQYFGPGTRLTVL.

The chain employs TRBV5-1 and TRBJ1-1, with TRBD1 matching 7 bases. The V gene end was trimmed by 4 bases and the J gene end by 0 bases; junction bases not matched to a gene: 12. The CDR3 loop spans 17 amino acids. Germline CDR1 SGHRS, CDR2 YFSETQ. This CDR3 is CASSPTGSGSVNTEAFF. Written as DNA, the CDR3 is TGCGCCAGCAGCCCGACAGGGAGCGGGTCGGTGAACACTGAAGCTTTCTTT.

The V gene is TRBV7-2, the J gene TRBJ2-3, with unresolved D. V was clipped by 5 bases and J by 2 bases, with 8 bases between them. The CDR3 contains 13 residues. Germline-derived CDR1 and CDR2 are SGHTA and FQGNSA. In DNA, the CDR3 is TGTGCCAGCAGCCCCTTTAACACAGATACGCAGTATTTT. Translation gives CASSPFNTDTQYF.

The V call is TRBV3-1 (or the pseudogene TRBV3-2), the J call TRBJ1-6; TRBD1 matches 8 bases. CDR1 is LGHDT, CDR2 YNNKEL, per germline (reference sequence). CDR3 length: 15 residues. With 2 bases clipped from V and 8 bases from J, the junction kept 5 bases outside the gene matches. Written as DNA, the CDR3 is TGTGCCAGCAGCCAACTGGGACAGGCGGATTCACCCCTCCACTTT. Its protein is CASSQLGQADSPLHF.

The V call is TRBV23-1, the J call TRBJ1-2; the D gene is possibly TRBD1 (6 bases). TRBV23-1 falls under the ORF class, with uncertain function. The CDR3 is 15 residues long. V lost 0 bases and J lost 7, with 15 bases in between. The CDR3 DNA reads TGCGCCAGCAGTCAATCTCCCAGGGGTGGCCGTGGCTACACCTTC. Amino acids: CASSQSPRGGRGYTF.

This clone appeared once. The chain has TRBV19 and TRBJ2-7, with D possibly matching TRBD1 (6 bases). Trimming removed 3 bases from V and 3 bases from J, with 15 bases in between. Germline V gives CDR1 LNHDA, CDR2 SQIVND (reference sequence). This CDR3 spans 15 amino acids. The CDR3 DNA sequence: TGTGCCAGTAGTATTGACGCCGGGACATACTACGAGCAGTACTTC. Its protein is CASSIDAGTYYEQYF.

The chain joins TRBV27 to TRBJ1-1; tentatively, D is TRBD1 (6 bases). The germline V gene has CDR1 MNHEY and CDR2 SMNVEV (reference sequence). V shed 6 bases and J shed 8 bases, with 19 bases lying between them. The CDR3 loop spans 14 amino acids. CDR3 loop: CASSRPGQLREAFF. The CDR3 region has the DNA TGTGCCAGCAGCCGTCCCGGACAGCTGAGAGAAGCTTTCTTT.

The chain joins TRBV30 to TRBJ1-1, with D possibly being TRBD1 (6 bases). The CDR3 sequence is 12 residues long. The germline gives CDR1 GTSNPN, CDR2 SVGIG (reference sequence). The CDR3 DNA is TGTGCGGGGGCTTTTATGAACACTGAAGCTTTCTTT. The encoded protein is CAGAFMNTEAFF.

V usage is TRBV18 and J usage is TRBJ1-2, with 7 bases aligning to TRBD1. Germline trimming cut 2 bases from V and 4 bases from J; bases unmatched to any gene: 16. CDR1 is KGHSH, CDR2 LQKENI, per germline. The CDR3 runs to 18 residues. The CDR3 loop reads CASSPKNPVGQPIYGYTF. CDR3 nucleotides: TGTGCCAGCTCACCAAAAAATCCGGTGGGACAGCCGATCTATGGCTACACCTTC.

The chain employs TRBV5-1 and TRBJ2-1; 7 bases are a match to TRBD1. The germline CDR1 and CDR2 sequences are SGHRS and YFSETQ. With 2 bases clipped from V and 5 bases from J, the junction kept 4 bases outside the gene matches. CDR3 length equals 14 residues. The CDR3 spells CASSFGQVNNEQFF. The CDR3, as DNA: TGCGCCAGCAGCTTCGGACAGGTCAACAATGAGCAGTTCTTC.

The chain employs TRBV6-5 and TRBJ2-1, with D unclear. The germline V and J ends were trimmed by 6 bases and 5 bases, with 14 bases remaining between them. Looked up from germline, CDR1 is MNHEY and CDR2 is SVGAGI. The CDR3 is made up of 14 amino acids. The CDR3 nucleotides read TGTGCCAGCAGGTCTAAGTCTTCTAACAATGAGCAGTTCTTC. The encoded protein is CASRSKSSNNEQFF.

A word on this clone: At one boundary the junction diverges from the germline segment, which might be a read error. The chain uses TRBV29-1 and TRBJ1-3; D remains ambiguous. This CDR3 region has 13 residues. From germline, CDR1 is SQVTM and CDR2 ANQGSEA. CDR3 in DNA: TGCAGCGTCGAAGCGTTCTCTGGAAACACCATATATTTT. The encoded protein is CSVEAFSGNTIYF.

This chain connects TRBV27 to TRBJ1-1; tentative D call: TRBD1 (6 bases). Germline V gives CDR1 MNHEY, CDR2 SMNVEV (reference sequence). The CDR3 runs to 12 residues. V was clipped by 2 bases and J by 8 bases, with 9 bases between them. The CDR3 loop reads CASSLPRGEAFF. CDR3 DNA: TGTGCCAGCAGTTTACCCAGGGGCGAAGCTTTCTTT.

The chain employs TRBV18 and TRBJ2-7, with 8 positions matching TRBD1. This CDR3 has 16 amino acids. V shed 3 bases and J 5 bases; nucleotides not matched to a gene: 12. Germline V CDR1 and CDR2: KGHSH, LQKENI. This CDR3 reads CASSPGITGGNNEQYF. The CDR3 DNA is TGTGCCAGCTCACCGGGAATAACAGGGGGGAACAACGAGCAGTACTTC.

With regard to this clone: Other DNA sequences within the sample encode an identical CDR3. J is TRBJ2-7 and V is TRBV3-1 (or the pseudogene TRBV3-2); 7 positions match TRBD1. V was pared by 6 bases and J by 3 bases, with 5 bases of the junction left unmatched. The length of the CDR3 is 13 residues. Germline assignment: CDR1 LGHDT and CDR2 YNNKEL (reference sequence). The CDR3 bases are TGTGCCAGCAGTCGACAGGGCAGCTACGAGCAGTACTTC. Protein: CASSRQGSYEQYF.

V gene TRBV3-1 (or the pseudogene TRBV3-2) combines with J gene TRBJ2-3; D possibly corresponds to TRBD2 (6 bases). CDR3 length equals 15 residues. The germline gives CDR1 LGHDT, CDR2 YNNKEL (reference sequence). Trimming shortened V by 1 base and J by 2 bases, and 10 bases separated the two germline ends. CDR3: CASSQGAGNTDTQYF. In nucleotides, the CDR3 is TGTGCCAGCAGCCAAGGGGCGGGGAACACAGATACGCAGTATTTT.

The chain carries TRBV5-1 and TRBJ2-7; TRBD2 aligns across 7 bases. Unmatched junction bases numbered 11, after V lost 3 bases and J lost 2 bases. CDR3 length: 16 residues. The germline CDR1 and CDR2 sequences are SGHRS and YFSETQ. The CDR3 loop is CASSSKISGRAYEQYF. In DNA form, the CDR3 reads TGCGCCAGCAGCTCTAAAATTAGCGGGCGGGCCTACGAGCAGTACTTC.

V gene TRBV12-5 combines with J gene TRBJ1-5, with D possibly being TRBD1 (6 bases). Germline V CDR1 and CDR2: LGHNT, FRNRAP. This CDR3 spans 21 amino acids. The V end lost 3 bases, the J end lost 0 bases, and 27 bases lay between the germline ends. The CDR3 reads CASGFPLSPGLGGYSNQPQHF. The CDR3 bases are TGTGCTAGTGGTTTTCCCCTCTCTCCAGGCCTAGGGGGATATAGCAATCAGCCCCAGCATTTT. Variable domain in full (rest from reference TRBV12-5 and TRBJ1-5): DARVTQTPRHKVTEMGQEVTMRCQPILGHNTVFWYRQTMMQGLELLAYFRNRAPLDDSGMPKDRFSAEMPDATLATLKIQPSEPRDSAVYFCASGFPLSPGLGGYSNQPQHFGDGTRLSIL.

This clone turned up a few times. The CDR3 coding sequence is TGTGCCAGCAGTGAATTCACAGAGGGGGCAACTGAAAAACTGTTTTTT. Translation: CASSEFTEGATEKLFF. This chain joins TRBV2 and TRBJ1-4; TRBD1 aligns across 7 bases. V was clipped by 2 bases and J by 7 bases; unmatched bases: 10. The CDR3 has 16 amino acids. Looked up from germline, CDR1 is SNHLY and CDR2 is FYNNEI.

This clone was found once. The chain is built from TRBV6-5 and TRBJ1-1; D ambiguous. The CDR3 extends over 12 amino acids. The V end lost 10 bases, the J end lost 13 bases, and 22 bases lay between the germline ends. Germline V gene lookup returns CDR1 MNHEY and CDR2 SVGAGI. For the CDR3, the DNA is TGTGCCACCCGGGGAGGGCCTGCGGGGATTTTCTTT. Its protein is CATRGGPAGIFF.

V usage is TRBV5-4 and J usage is TRBJ2-5; 13 bases align to TRBD2. Trimming cost V 4 bases and J 5 bases; bases outside gene matches: 8. There are 16 residues in the CDR3. Germline V gives CDR1 SGHNT, CDR2 YYREEE (reference sequence). CDR3 DNA: TGTGCCAGCAGCCGGACTAGCGGGGGCCCGGGGGAGACCCAGTACTTC. Translating gives CASSRTSGGPGETQYF.

The chain has TRBV7-2 and TRBJ2-1, with TRBD1 identical over 11 bases. The germline V gene encodes CDR1 SGHTA and CDR2 FQGNSA. The CDR3 runs to 13 residues. V gave up 11 bases and J gave up 6 bases; unmatched junction bases: 6. CDR3 bases: TGTGCCTCTGGACAGGGGGCTCTCAATGAGCAGTTCTTC. It is translated as CASGQGALNEQFF.

The V gene is TRBV19, the J gene TRBJ1-5, with D possibly being TRBD1 (6 bases). The CDR3 extends over 12 amino acids. From germline, CDR1 is LNHDA and CDR2 SQIVND (reference sequence). V dropped 6 bases and J dropped 7 bases, with 10 bases sitting between them. The CDR3 DNA sequence: TGTGCCAGTAGCAGGGGAAAACAGCCCCAGCATTTT. It encodes CASSRGKQPQHF.

The chain recombines TRBV6-5 with TRBJ1-4, with a tentative D call TRBD1 (6 bases). This CDR3 region has 16 residues. Trimming left V 0 bases short and J 8 bases short, with 16 bases between. CDR1 is MNHEY and CDR2 is SVGAGI in the germline V gene. The CDR3 is CASSYSRSAGAEKLFF. DNA for the CDR3: TGTGCCAGCAGTTACTCGAGATCGGCAGGGGCAGAAAAACTGTTTTTT.

This sequence joins TRBV11-3 and TRBJ2-1; D is perhaps TRBD2 (5 bases). This CDR3 spans 15 amino acids. Trimming pared 5 bases from V and 1 base from J, leaving 12 bases between. CDR1 and CDR2 from the germline V gene are SGHNT and YENEEA. The CDR3 nucleotides are TGTGCCAGCAGCAAGGCGGGCGTTTCCTACAATGAGCAGTTCTTC. Its translation: CASSKAGVSYNEQFF.

V is TRBV12-3 or TRBV12-4 and J is TRBJ1-2; a weak D match, TRBD1 (6 bases). The CDR3 has 12 amino acids. V lost 4 bases to trimming and J lost 8 bases, with 11 bases between them. The CDR3 here is CASSSGVGGYTF. The CDR3 bases are TGTGCCAGCAGTTCAGGGGTTGGGGGCTACACCTTC.

The CDR3 loop reads CASSEWGSDYGYTF. CDR3 coding DNA: TGTGCCAGCAGTGAGTGGGGCAGTGACTATGGCTACACCTTC. This sequence joins TRBV6-1 and TRBJ1-2; possibly TRBD1 for D (5 bases). The CDR3 consists of 14 residues. V was shortened by 3 bases and J by 3 bases, with 11 bases between the two germline ends. Germline V gives CDR1 MNHNS, CDR2 SASEGT.